This T cell receptor (beta chain) was recovered during a study of OX40 agonist ivuxolimab in advanced cancers. The overall study: At 0.01 to 10 mg/kg, ivuxolimab was administered intravenously to patients every 2 weeks.

Generated by immunoSEQ multiplex PCR, the TCRdb table keeps only in-frame clones and is missing some. Among tens of thousands of clones listed, around 87% were seen once. A word on this clone: The junction shows a germline mismatch at one end, possibly a read error.

The CDR3 loop spans 12 amino acids. CDR1 is SGHRS, CDR2 YFSETQ, per germline. No patient had autoimmune disease or received systemic immunosuppression. The specimen comprised CD4+ or CD8+ T cells sorted from blood, sampled in a trial of the OX40 agonist ivuxolimab. This chain connects TRBV5-1 to TRBJ2-7; tentative D call: TRBD2 (5 bases). The clonotype was recovered from an adult with an advanced solid tumor such as melanoma, head and neck, liver or kidney cancer. The CDR3 sequence: CAGSLTGSEQYF. The CDR3 DNA reads as TGCGCCGGCAGCTTGACGGGGTCCGAGCAGTACTTC. The whole variable domain, remainder taken from reference TRBV5-1 and TRBJ2-7, is KAGVTQTPRYLIKTRGQQVTLSCSPISGHRSVSWYQQTPGQGLQFLFEYFSETQRNKGNFPGRFSGRQFSNSRSEMNVSTLELGDSALYLCAGSLTGSEQYFGPGTRLTVT.